Following are 16 T cell receptor beta chains from one sample sequenced in a study of T cell clonality in common variable immunodeficiency. TCRdb's copy holds only in-frame clones and misses some; the assay was immunoSEQ multiplex PCR. Observed are around 42,000 clones, no singletons, with the top ten taking around 2.8%. What was sequenced was peripheral blood mononuclear cells. The receptors were gathered from a person aged 18 to 70 in good health.

This clone has ten or more counts. The read falls 3 residues short of the CDR3 end, and the missing part is taken from the germline J gene. The chain couples TRBV7-3 to TRBJ2-1; TRBD2 matches at 13 bases. J lost 6 bases, V lost 2 bases, and 4 bases had no gene match. Germline values: CDR1 SGHTA, CDR2 FQGTGA. The CDR3 has 16 amino acids. The CDR3 bases that were read are TGTGCCAGCAGCTTACGGACTAGCGGGGGAAGCAATGAG. It yields the protein CASSLRTSGGSNE. The entire CDR3 is CASSLRTSGGSNEQFF.

This clone was picked up a small number of times. The DNA ends 3 residues before the CDR3 does, and the rest of the CDR3 is filled in from the germline J gene. The rearrangement joins TRBV7-9 to TRBJ1-1; no firm D call. Germline CDR1 is SEHNR and CDR2 is FQNEAQ (reference sequence). There are 13 residues in the CDR3. The CDR3 loop reads CASSLVKGLQAFF. The part of the CDR3 DNA that was read is TGTGCCAGCAGCTTAGTAAAAGGACTGCAA.

This clone was seen at least ten times. The CDR3 extends 3 residues past the end of the read, so its final part is completed from the germline J gene. This sequence joins TRBV6-2 or TRBV6-3 and TRBJ2-3; TRBD2 agrees at 12 bases. With V trimmed by 5 bases and J by 2 bases, 8 bases remained unmatched. Germline V gene sequence: CDR1 MNHEY, CDR2 SVGEGT. CDR3 length equals 17 residues. The DNA read from the CDR3 is TGTGCCAGCAGTAGGCCGGGGACTAGCGGGTTCACAGATACG. Encoded protein: CASSRPGTSGFTDT. In full, the CDR3 reads CASSRPGTSGFTDTQYF.

This clone was counted many times. The CDR3 bases that were read are TGCAGTGCTAGAGTGGGCAGGGGTGTGACTGAA. Residues: CSARVGRGVTE. The whole CDR3 sequence reads CSARVGRGVTEAFF. The rearrangement joins TRBV20-1 to TRBJ1-1; D may be TRBD1 (6 bases). With the read ending 3 residues before the CDR3 end, the germline J gene is used to fill in that end. Germline CDR1 and CDR2: DFQATT and SNEGSKA (reference sequence). The length of the CDR3 is 14 residues. V gave up 1 base and J gave up 5 bases, with 14 bases separating them.

This clone was counted ten times or more. The read is 3 residues too short to cover the CDR3 end, so that end is filled in from the germline J gene. The rearrangement uses TRBV29-1 and TRBJ2-5; 8 bases are a match to TRBD2. The CDR3 extends over 14 amino acids. Germline CDR1 is SQVTM and CDR2 is ANQGSEA. Trimming at V came to 4 bases and at J to 2 bases, leaving 6 bases not matched to a gene. The CDR3 bases that were read are TGCAGCGTTGGGGTAGCGGGACCGCAAGAGACC. Translation: CSVGVAGPQET. The complete CDR3 sequence is CSVGVAGPQETQYF.

This clone was seen many times. The sequenced fragment ends 3 residues before the CDR3 boundary, so the rest is inferred from the germline J gene. The J gene is TRBJ2-7, the V gene TRBV5-4; TRBD2 agrees at 11 bases. The junction had 6 bases not matched to a gene; V was cut back by 3 bases and J by 4 bases. The length of the CDR3 is 15 residues. Germline lookup yields CDR1 SGHNT and CDR2 YYREEE (reference sequence). CDR3 region: CASSSGLAGPYEQYF. The sequenced CDR3 bases are TGTGCCAGCAGCTCCGGACTAGCGGGCCCTTACGAG.

Of note for this clone: From the germline J gene comes the end of the CDR3, since the read stops 3 residues before it. The chain links TRBV7-7 to TRBJ2-7; 8 bases map to TRBD2. V gave up 5 bases and J gave up 6 bases; unmatched junction bases: 6. The CDR3 totals 13 residues. Per the germline V gene, CDR1 is SSHAT and CDR2 is FNYEAQ (reference sequence). The CDR3 sequence: CASSTKAGGEQYF. The covered CDR3 bases are TGTGCCAGCAGCACCAAGGCGGGGGGCGAG.

A word on this clone: The read ends 3 residues early relative to the CDR3; the germline J gene fills the gap. This chain uses TRBV5-1 with TRBJ2-1; tentative D call: TRBD2 (6 bases). This CDR3 is built from 14 residues. Trimming shortened V by 4 bases and J by 8 bases, and 16 bases separated the two germline ends. The germline V gene encodes CDR1 SGHRS and CDR2 YFSETQ. The chain's CDR3 is CASSPPGVLDEQFF. The DNA read from the CDR3 is TGCGCCAGCAGCCCTCCGGGGGTTCTTGATGAG.

This clone was seen many times. The CDR3 extends 3 residues past the end of the read, so its final part is completed from the germline J gene. The chain is built from TRBV9 and TRBJ2-1; 8 bases agree with TRBD2. The V segment lost 3 bases and the J segment 6 bases; nucleotides outside the gene matches: 11. The CDR3 covers 16 residues. The germline CDR1 and CDR2 sequences are SGDLS and YYNGEE. Partial CDR3 DNA: TGTGCCAGCAGCGGATTAAGGACTAGCATGGGCAATGAG. Its protein product is CASSGLRTSMGNE. The CDR3 as a whole reads CASSGLRTSMGNEQFF.

This clone was recorded many times. The read ends 3 residues shy of where the CDR3 ends; the end is completed using the germline J gene. The V and J genes are TRBV7-9 and TRBJ2-1; D not certain. V lost 5 bases, J lost 7 bases, and 6 bases lay in between. The germline V gene encodes CDR1 SEHNR and CDR2 FQNEAQ (reference sequence). The CDR3 is 11 residues long. Incomplete CDR3 DNA: TGTGCCAGCAGCCTCTTTAATGAG. This gives the protein CASSLFNE. The whole CDR3 sequence reads CASSLFNEQFF.

This clone was seen repeatedly, ten times or more. The sequence runs out 3 residues before the end of the CDR3; the remainder is reconstructed from the germline J gene. This chain links TRBV29-1 with TRBJ1-1, with D maybe TRBD1 (6 bases). CDR1 SQVTM and CDR2 ANQGSEA come from the germline V gene. The CDR3 extends over 15 amino acids. V dropped 6 bases and J dropped 1 base, with 18 bases sitting between them. The DNA read from the CDR3 is TGCAGCGTCAGCCTTTGGGGGGGCGGGAACACTGAA. Its translation is CSVSLWGGGNTE. The CDR3 reads in full as CSVSLWGGGNTEAFF.

This clone came up many times. The read finishes 3 residues shy of the CDR3 end, and the germline J gene is used to complete it. V and J are TRBV4-1 and TRBJ2-7; a weak D match, TRBD1 (6 bases). Trimming took off 0 bases at V and 3 bases at J, with 9 bases between the two ends. CDR3 length: 14 amino acids. Per the germline V gene, CDR1 is MGHRA and CDR2 is YSYEKL. The CDR3 reads CASSQDGQFYEQYF. The CDR3 DNA, read in part, is TGCGCCAGCAGCCAAGATGGACAGTTCTACGAG.

This clone has a count of ten or more. CDR3: CASSETPNQPYNEQFF. The sequenced part of the CDR3 DNA is TGTGCCAGCAGTGAAACTCCCAACCAACCCTACAATGAG. This rearrangement joins TRBV6-1 to TRBJ2-1; D gene uncertain. The observed sequence ends 3 residues before the CDR3 terminus, with the missing tail filled in from the germline J gene. The CDR3 covers 16 residues. V gave up 2 bases and J gave up 2 bases, with 13 bases separating them. Germline V gene sequence: CDR1 MNHNS, CDR2 SASEGT.

With regard to this clone: The missing CDR3 end, 3 residues past where the read stops, is filled in from the germline J gene. The V and J genes are TRBV5-1 and TRBJ1-2, with TRBD1 matching over 8 bases. The CDR3 runs 12 residues. The germline gives CDR1 SGHRS, CDR2 YFSETQ. Unmatched junction bases numbered 3, after V lost 5 bases and J lost 6 bases. The CDR3 sequence: CASSLQGDGYTF. The CDR3 DNA, read in part, is TGCGCCAGCAGTTTACAGGGGGATGGC.

In its sample, this clone was seen many times. The CDR3 is cut off 3 residues early in the read; its end comes from the germline J gene. This chain links TRBV15 with TRBJ2-3; 8 bases map to TRBD1. The CDR3 length is 18 residues. The V gene's germline CDR1 is LNHNV and CDR2 YYDKDF (reference sequence). V lost 4 bases to trimming and J lost 2 bases; unmatched junction nucleotides: 14. The part of the CDR3 DNA that was read is TGTGCCACCAGCAACCCGCGGGACTGGACAGGGCCCACAGATACG. Translated: CATSNPRDWTGPTDT. The whole CDR3 protein is CATSNPRDWTGPTDTQYF.

By sample fraction, this clone is medium-sized. The read finishes 3 residues shy of the CDR3 end, and the germline J gene is used to complete it. V and J are TRBV4-1 and TRBJ1-1; tentatively, D is TRBD1 (5 bases). This CDR3 has 16 residues. Germline V gene sequence: CDR1 MGHRA, CDR2 YSYEKL. Trimming removed 4 bases from V and 5 bases from J, with 20 bases in between. The DNA read from the CDR3 is TGCGCCAGCAGCCCCAATTCACGGGGGGTCCGGACTGAA. Translation gives CASSPNSRGVRTE. The entire CDR3 sequence reads CASSPNSRGVRTEAFF.